These 7 T cell receptor beta chains share one sample of origin, sequenced in a study of blood T cells in healthy people across ages. Alongside a J-beta primer mix, a sample-barcoded 5' primer served in a second PCR lasting 7 to 11 cycles. TCRdb itself ran the 5' RACE reads through MiXCR, one entry per CDR3 protein. Among fewer than 750,000 distinct CDR3 sequences, 45% to 55% were seen once, and the ten largest hold approximately 23%. Material for sequencing was blood. Receptors originate from a man older than 75 in good health.

This clonotype was picked up a small number of times. This chain joins TRBV20-1 and TRBJ2-3; D is undetermined. V lost 6 bases to trimming and J lost 4 bases, with 8 bases between them. This CDR3 contains 11 residues. The germline gives CDR1 DFQATT, CDR2 SNEGSKA (reference sequence). CDR3 protein: CSALTSDTQYF. The CDR3 DNA follows: TGCAGTGCCCTGACCTCAGATACGCAGTATTTT.

This clonotype was observed a handful of times. CDR3 sequence reads: CSAPNRDYGYTF. The DNA of the CDR3 is TGCAGTGCCCCCAACAGGGACTATGGCTACACCTTC. This sequence joins TRBV20-1 and TRBJ1-2, with a weak D call TRBD1 (6 bases). The ends were cut back, 6 bases at V and 3 bases at J, with 11 bases in the middle. There are 12 residues in the CDR3. The germline CDR1 and CDR2 sequences are DFQATT and SNEGSKA (reference sequence).

This clonotype has just a few counts. This chain connects TRBV6-4 to TRBJ2-3; D not certain. Germline CDR1 is MRHNA and CDR2 is SNTAGT. Trimming pared 9 bases from V and 0 bases from J, leaving 1 base between. The CDR3 runs 10 residues. CDR3 DNA: TGTGCCAGAAGCACAGATACGCAGTATTTT. Translated, it gives CARSTDTQYF.

This clonotype has just a few counts. The chain combines TRBV21-1 with TRBJ2-1; the DNA was not compared with TRBD2, the D call given in the table. TRBV21-1 constitutes a pseudogene. The CDR3 spans 16 residues. CDR3 residues: CASSAQGRGGDNEQFF. In nucleotides, the CDR3 is TGTGCCAGCAGCGCCCAAGGCCGGGGGGGGGACAATGAGCAGTTCTTC.

The chain employs TRBV20-1 and TRBJ2-5; TRBD1 matches at 7 bases. From germline, CDR1 is DFQATT and CDR2 SNEGSKA (reference sequence). There are 15 residues in the CDR3. V was pared by 3 bases and J by 1 base, with 8 bases of the junction left unmatched. This chain's CDR3 is CSASEETGRQETQYF. The CDR3 DNA sequence: TGCAGTGCTAGCGAAGAGACAGGGCGCCAAGAGACCCAGTACTTC.

The chain has TRBV6-5 and TRBJ2-7, with D possibly TRBD2 on 5 matching bases. The germline gives CDR1 MNHEY, CDR2 SVGAGI. V was trimmed by 2 bases and J by 5 bases, leaving 16 bases between them. CDR3 length: 15 amino acids. This chain's CDR3 is CASSYASREFDEQYF. CDR3 nucleotide sequence: TGTGCCAGCAGTTACGCGTCAAGGGAGTTCGACGAGCAGTACTTC.

The chain carries TRBV9 and TRBJ2-2; TRBD2 agrees at 8 bases. Germline V CDR1 and CDR2: SGDLS, YYNGEE. V shed 3 bases, J shed 7 bases, and the junction held 11 bases outside the gene matches. The CDR3 runs 16 residues. Here the CDR3 reads CASSGRAGRADGELFF. The CDR3, as DNA: TGTGCCAGCAGCGGGAGAGCCGGGAGGGCCGACGGGGAGCTGTTTTTT.